The clone carrying this T cell receptor beta chain was seen a handful of times. Its antigen is as yet unknown. All of the isolated RNA was reverse transcribed, so expressed TCRB transcripts were sequenced. The protocol was immunoSEQ multiplex PCR, while the TCRdb copy is restricted to in-frame clones and leaves out a portion. The sample contains roughly 280,000 clones, about 23% of which appear only once. The entry originates in a study of beta chain features in type 1 diabetes. About the study: The number of sorted cells examined across all samples was around 99 million. General observations from the study: At VDJ recombination sites, type 1 diabetes patients had fewer insertions and more deleted nucleotides. The influence of HLA type on TCRB rearrangement stayed undetermined. Equally in patients and controls, shorter templates might have been favored by PCR. When Type 1 diabetes patients were examined, their TCRB CDR3s proved moderately but significantly shorter in all four CD4+ subsets.

V lost 3 bases and J lost 16, with 22 bases in between. This CDR3 spans 14 amino acids. Germline assignment: CDR1 MNHNS and CDR2 SASEGT. Sample: naive CD4+ T cells from blood. The chain couples TRBV6-1 to TRBJ2-1; D is possibly TRBD1 (6 bases). The sequence came from a woman between 25 and 40 years old with type 1 diabetes. The CDR3: CASSELGLGRGQFF. CDR3 bases: TGTGCCAGCAGTGAGTTAGGGTTGGGCAGGGGTCAATTCTTC.